This T cell receptor (beta chain) was obtained from a study of CXCR3-negative and CXCR3-positive naive CD8 T cells. Study findings and constraints: CXCR3-expressing naive cells carried TRB CDR3s more hydrophobic than those of CXCR3-negative naive cells. Both naive subsets, CXCR3-negative and CXCR3-positive, displayed similar TRBV-TRBJ usage, unlike memory cells. Both of the naive subsets showed about the same high diversity, but memory CD8+ cells had much less.

As regards this clonotype: The target antigen is unknown.

UMI-labeled 5' RACE TRB cDNA libraries were prepared from the cells. TCRdb processed the 5' RACE reads again and assigns one entry to each CDR3 protein, with no DNA. Its clone listing holds around 66,000 distinct CDR3 sequences. CDR1 MDHEN and CDR2 SYDVKM come from the germline V gene. This CDR3 has 15 residues. Subsets of CD8+ T cells were each sorted in triplicate at some 300,000 cells apiece. This receptor was obtained from a human donor in good health. Some clones in this sample may be carry-over from other donors' samples. Material for sequencing was naive CXCR3+ CD8+ T cells from blood. As to subset: CD45RO-CCR7+CD27+CD95- naive CD8+ T cells expressing CXCR3 (TNR3+). V is TRBV28 and J is TRBJ1-1; TCRdb outputs TRBD1, but without DNA this stays unchecked. The chain's CDR3 is CASSPKTVMNTEAFF.